This T cell receptor (beta chain) is from a study of blood T cell repertoires in COVID-19. Trimming removed 5 bases from V and 6 bases from J; junction bases left unmatched: 5. Germline V lookup: CDR1 LNHDA, CDR2 SQIVND (reference sequence). This CDR3 is 14 amino acids long. Profiling relied on immunoSEQ multiplex PCR, and the TCRdb table lists in-frame clones only, not all of them. Of around 38,000 clones listed, 70% to 90% are singletons. The sequenced sample was peripheral blood. The sequence came from a man in his 70s with acute or convalescent COVID-19. The chain couples TRBV19 to TRBJ2-2, with 8 bases aligning to TRBD2. The CDR3 DNA is TGTGCCAGTAGTCGGTCCGGGAGGGCCGGGGAGCTGTTTTTT. It encodes CASSRSGRAGELFF.